Listed below are T cell receptor beta chains from one sample, sequenced in a study of cytomegalovirus exposure and HLA in healthy donors. Measured with immunoSEQ multiplex PCR; TCRdb has only the in-frame clones, and not every one. The data show roughly 100,000 clones, about 62% seen once. The source material was PBMCs. These receptors came from a human donor in good health. Each CDR3 is given with its conserved first and last residue.

CDR3 protein	CDR3 length	V gene	J gene
CASSRQDGRRDEQYF	15	TRBV6-5	-
CASSDEVGTSDLPQSYEQYF	20	TRBV10-1	TRBJ2-7
CASSHDFADEQYF	13	TRBV4-1	TRBJ2-7
CASSQDFRLAGFSLSTDTQYF	21	TRBV4-2	TRBJ2-3
CASSSRQGPNYGYTF	15	TRBV5-1	TRBJ1-2
CASRRTEHSGANVLTF	16	TRBV27	TRBJ2-6
CASSPAGRSNEQFF	14	TRBV28	TRBJ2-1
CASSLDLTRQNEQFF	15	TRBV5-1	TRBJ2-1
CASSLGRGGGSYEQYF	16	TRBV7-6	TRBJ2-7
CASSVGGRNTGELFF	15	TRBV9	TRBJ2-2
CASELGTGAFDEQFF	15	TRBV6-1	TRBJ2-1
CASSHHHLETQYF	13	TRBV18	TRBJ2-5
CASGQPGWRGTGELFF	16	TRBV12-5	TRBJ2-2
CASSLPLAGGWETQYF	16	TRBV7-9	TRBJ2-5
CASGLKNNEQFF	12	TRBV2	TRBJ2-1
CASSLFALVYEQYF	14	TRBV5-6	TRBJ2-7
CASSRTLESYEQYF	14	TRBV6-5	TRBJ2-7
CASSFQQGIEQYF	13	TRBV5-1	-
CASSVGLAGHETQYF	15	TRBV9	TRBJ2-5
CASSLQGFTEAFF	13	TRBV14	TRBJ1-1
CASSLRTGGKNTEAFF	16	TRBV27	TRBJ1-1
CASIDNPSTDTQYF	14	TRBV5-1	TRBJ2-3